The 3 T cell receptor beta chains in this list originate from one sample, sequenced in a study of metastatic and nonmetastatic thyroid tumors. With MiXCR, TCRdb called clones anew from the PCR reads. The sample lists roughly 30,000 clones, just under 30% occurring once. Until they underwent thyroid surgery, no patient had received any treatment. The sample consisted of blood. The receptors derive from a female donor with papillary thyroid cancer or a benign thyroid nodule (not recorded which). Some clones in this sample may be carry-over from other donors' samples.

This clone was observed a few times. The chain links TRBV20-1 to TRBJ1-2; 8 bases fit TRBD1. Germline CDR1 and CDR2: DFQATT and SNEGSKA (reference sequence). This CDR3 spans 16 amino acids. The ends lost 3 bases at V and 3 bases at J; junction bases unmatched: 12. The CDR3 sequence: CSASPGTGGQYYGYTF. The CDR3 coding sequence is TGCAGTGCTAGTCCCGGGACAGGAGGCCAATACTATGGCTACACCTTC.

The V call is TRBV10-3, the J call TRBJ2-7; D perhaps matches TRBD1 (5 bases). This CDR3 has 15 residues. Trimming left V 0 bases short and J 0 bases short, with 9 bases between. CDR1 is ENHRY and CDR2 is SYGVKD in the germline V gene. In DNA form, the CDR3 reads TGTGCCATCAGTGAGTCGCGACAGAGCTCCTACGAGCAGTACTTC. This translates into CAISESRQSSYEQYF.

This clone was seen many times. V is TRBV18 and J is TRBJ1-5, with a possible D match to TRBD1 (5 bases). The CDR3 is made up of 13 amino acids. CDR1 and CDR2 from the germline V gene are KGHSH and LQKENI. Trimming took off 2 bases at V and 6 bases at J, with 8 bases between the two ends. The CDR3 region has the DNA TGTGCCAGCTCACCAGGGGGTTCTCAGCCCCAGCATTTT. Its protein product is CASSPGGSQPQHF.